The entry that follows covers one T cell receptor beta chain sequence. TCRdb keeps only in-frame clones here, not all; method: immunoSEQ multiplex PCR. The sample shows roughly 40,000 clones, around 90% of them seen only once. These data are taken from a study of T cells in localized non-small cell lung cancer. Sequenced here: peripheral blood, sampled before any cancer treatment. The origin of this receptor is a woman between 40 and 69 years old with stage I lung adenocarcinoma.

DNA for the CDR3: TGTGCCAGCAGCTTGACGACAGGGGGAGGTGAAAAACTGTTTTTT. This codes for CASSLTTGGGEKLFF. The chain employs TRBV5-6 and TRBJ1-4; 9 nucleotides line up with TRBD1. Per germline, CDR1 SGHDT and CDR2 YYEEEE. This CDR3 comprises 15 residues. The trim removed 1 base at V and 7 bases at J, leaving 5 bases unmatched.